This T cell receptor (beta chain) was sequenced for a study of blood T cell repertoires in COVID-19 (dated by TCRdb to the early 2020s). For context, the study as a whole: Collaborator samples came from the United States, Italy and Spain and covered acute and convalescent phases of COVID-19. The material from the prospective study consisted of cDNA or gDNA derived from T cells, B-cell-depleted T cells, or PBMCs. The dataset comprised deeply sampled blood TCRbeta repertoires from subjects exposed to, actively infected with, or recovered from COVID-19. The repertoires were released in a freely available public database meant as a resource for research on the immune response to SARS-CoV-2. The samples were drawn from two sources: the first 160 participants of the ongoing ImmuneRACE study, and about 1,300 subjects contributed by 6 global collaborators. The sample metadata nearly always contained a de-identified subject ID, COVID-19 status, age in years and sex. Where available, HLA class I and class II types were obtained from metadata supplied by the sample provider rather than from assay-based typing. The investigation overall reported the following: How much clinical and demographic metadata was included differed by source and by participant, and the metadata was provided uncurated.

The collaborating institutions used their own protocols to collect whole blood in K2EDTA tubes. For TCRbeta analysis, collaborators shipped samples in one of three forms: frozen whole blood, isolated PBMCs, or DNA extracted from either of those sample types. The immunoSEQ Assay, a bias-controlled multiplex PCR, was used to amplify TCRbeta CDR3 regions from genomic DNA. The authors' pipeline ran thus. The number of nucleated cells in each sample was estimated from the amplification of reference gene primers within the assay. To quantify the absolute abundance of each unique TCRbeta CDR3 rearrangement, sequence reads were collapsed and filtered. For each sample, productive Simpson clonality was calculated as the square root of Simpson's diversity index over productive rearrangements. Held by TCRdb, this immuneACCESS table contains in-frame sequences only and omits some clones. Under half of the omission traces to an unresolved V gene where checked; the cause of the rest is unknown. D and trimming were read from the DNA, whereas the V and J calls and clone size are those reported in that table. The sample table lists around 97,000 clones, approximately 87% of them with a count of one. Approximately 15% of the sample goes to the ten largest clones.

CDR3 length: 15 amino acids, cysteine to phenylalanine. Only the CDR3 DNA is retained, 45 bases long and in frame from the first base. Via the germline V gene (reference sequence), CDR1 is MNHEY and CDR2 SMNVEV. V sheds 4 bases and J sheds 1 base, leaving 13 bases between their ends. Turning to this clone: Its antigen is currently not known. No base-level quality is on record; no much larger clone is a single base apart.

This TCR was recovered from a human donor in a cohort sampled during active COVID-19. Sequenced sample: peripheral blood. The chain was built from TRBV27 and TRBJ1-1, with TRBD1 perhaps the D gene, on 6 matching bases. The DNA sequence is as follows: TGTGCCAGCAGTTGGGCAGGGGACCCGAACACTGAAGCTTTCTTT. The translation is CASSWAGDPNTEAFF.